These T cell receptor beta chains were read from a single sample in a study of shared clonotypes between healthy human individuals. The method was immunoSEQ multiplex PCR; TCRdb's version includes in-frame clones alone and lacks a portion of them. The sample holds just over 2,000,000 clones, about 95% seen once. Sequenced input: naive CD4+ T cells sorted from blood. The source is a man younger than 35 in good health. CDR3s include the opening cysteine and the closing phenylalanine or tryptophan. Clone sizes are given selectively: once, few, many, or a class where the clone is expanded.

v_call clone_size cdr3_aa
TRBV4-1 once CASSQEGGGNTIYF
TRBV10-3 - CAISPRTGDNSPLHF
TRBV18 - CASSTGAGGIDTQYF
TRBV10-3 - CAISESPGMNTEAFF
TRBV6-1 once CASSEGGLGNQPQHF
TRBV10-3 - CAISETVNTEAFF
TRBV5-1 once CASSLTDRVSTEAFF
TRBV25-1 - CASSDGGRYEQYF
TRBV11-2 - CASSPRVRDRGLNTEAFF
TRBV5-4 - CASSLGRDNQPQHF
TRBV5-1 - CASSFVGARGTEAFF
TRBV7-9 - CASSLNPTQPQHF
TRBV5-1 - CASSYPTGDTQYF
TRBV6-1 - CASSGVTEAFF
TRBV6-5 - CASSYSTSGSVEQFF
TRBV6-1 - CASSEAGGQIWNEQFF
TRBV5-1 - CASSLEVALVADTQYF
TRBV19 - CASSIDRAGGQPQHF
TRBV11-2 - CASSLGPKLGSAKNIQYF
TRBV11-2 once CASSLEEDRGRGTQYF
TRBV18 - CASSPAGETQYF
TRBV11-1 - CASSLVGVAKNIQYF
TRBV5-5 - CASSVSDQETQYF
TRBV7-2 - CASSLIAAVTQYF
TRBV2 - CASSEQLPYNSPLHF
TRBV2 once CASSGQFNQPQHF
TRBV2 once CASSGGTRNTGELFF
TRBV5-1 - CASSPVHGEQFF
TRBV9 - CASSVSDRSRTDTQYF